Detailed here is one T cell receptor beta chain. Additional DNA sequences in this sample encode the identical CDR3. The sample is drawn from a study of beta chain features in type 1 diabetes. Expressed TCRB transcripts were sequenced because the isolated RNA had all been reverse transcribed beforehand. Sequencing used immunoSEQ multiplex PCR; TCRdb keeps in-frame clones, though not all of them. Among 400,000 to 550,000 clones, about an eighth were seen once, and the ten largest hold 0.04% to 0.05%. V shed 0 bases and J 2 bases; nucleotides not matched to a gene: 4. The CDR3 covers 17 residues. The germline V gene has CDR1 SGDLS and CDR2 YYNGEE.

The V call is TRBV9, the J call TRBJ2-5, with TRBD2 matching 13 bases. The TCR originated in a woman between 18 and 29 years old in good health. What was sequenced was naive CD4+ T cells from blood. The CDR3 here is CASSVGGLAGNQETQYF. Here the CDR3 DNA reads TGTGCCAGCAGCGTAGGGGGACTAGCGGGGAATCAAGAGACCCAGTACTTC.